This T cell receptor beta chain comes out of a study of T cells in tuberculosis. Study overall: CD1B tetramers identified T cells specific for mycobacterial lipid GMM.

Findings of the study overall: Classification accuracy was 85% to 90% (AUROC 0.90) with the GMM-specific repertoire. The TCR-beta difference was not significant; alpha differences partly reflected length.

Generated by immunoSEQ multiplex PCR, the TCRdb table keeps only in-frame clones and is missing some. This sample carries about 33,000 clones, around 95% of them seen once, and the ten largest clones take over 2%. V gave up 5 bases and J gave up 2 bases; unmatched junction bases: 11. Germline V lookup: CDR1 LNHDA, CDR2 SQIVND (reference sequence). The CDR3 is made up of 16 amino acids. At study entry, adolescents had tuberculin skin tests and IGRA screening. Notes on this clone: Its specificity is not known.

The TCR originated in a donor aged 10-35 years with latent tuberculosis or without tuberculosis infection. Sequenced: PBMCs. V and J are TRBV19 and TRBJ1-2, with 7 nucleotides matching TRBD1. The CDR3 sequence is CASSAGQPEGNYGYTF. CDR3 in DNA: TGTGCCAGTAGTGCGGGACAGCCAGAGGGGAACTATGGCTACACCTTC.